Below, 25 T cell receptor beta chains from the same sample are listed, as sequenced in a study of blood T cells in healthy people across ages. Then a second PCR, running roughly 7 to 11 cycles, was carried out with a sample-barcoded 5' primer and a J-beta primer mix. Each CDR3 protein gets one entry after TCRdb re-called the 5' RACE reads with MiXCR. The sample lists about 1.4 million distinct CDR3 sequences, roughly 64% seen once, with under 8.5% in the top ten. The sequenced sample was blood. These receptor sequences come from a man younger than 30 in good health.

This clonotype was observed a few times. The V call is TRBV6-5, the J call TRBJ1-2; maybe TRBD1 (6 bases). V lost 0 bases to trimming and J lost 4 bases, with 15 bases between them. The CDR3 has 16 amino acids. Germline CDR1 reads MNHEY; CDR2 reads SVGAGI. CDR3 residues: CASSYSIAGALYGYTF. The DNA of the CDR3 is TGTGCCAGCAGTTACTCGATAGCGGGGGCGCTCTATGGCTACACCTTC.

V and J are TRBV7-2 and TRBJ2-7, with 9 bases matching TRBD1. The CDR3 runs to 15 residues. The J segment lost 3 bases and the V segment lost 4 bases, leaving 7 bases of the junction unmatched. Germline CDR1 reads SGHTA; CDR2 reads FQGNSA. For the CDR3, the DNA is TGTGCCAGCAGCTCTTCCGGGACAGGGAACTACGAGCAGTACTTC. Residues: CASSSSGTGNYEQYF.

The rearrangement joins TRBV3-1 to TRBJ1-2, with TRBD1 identical over 8 bases. Looked up from germline, CDR1 is LGHDT and CDR2 is YNNKEL (reference sequence). The CDR3 consists of 15 residues. The junction had 13 bases not matched to a gene; V was cut back by 5 bases and J by 8 bases. The CDR3 sequence is CASSNSGQGGSGYTF. CDR3 bases: TGTGCCAGCAGCAATTCCGGACAGGGTGGTAGCGGCTACACCTTC.

The chain employs TRBV12-3 or TRBV12-4 and TRBJ2-7; D not resolved. The CDR3 is 11 residues long. Trimming stripped 6 bases from V and 7 bases from J, with 10 bases between. The CDR3 DNA reads as TGTGCCAGCAGACTAAGGTGGGAGCAGTACTTC. Translating it yields CASRLRWEQYF.

The chain joins TRBV27 to TRBJ2-3; no firm D call. The CDR3 contains 12 residues. Deletions cut 9 bases from V and 1 base from J, with 8 bases between. The V gene's germline CDR1 is MNHEY and CDR2 SMNVEV (reference sequence). CDR3 loop: CASWTGTDTQYF. CDR3 DNA: TGTGCCAGTTGGACCGGCACAGATACGCAGTATTTT.

This chain links TRBV10-3 with TRBJ2-7; D is perhaps TRBD2 (5 bases). V shed 6 bases and J shed 7 bases, with 19 bases lying between them. This CDR3 contains 14 residues. The germline CDR1 and CDR2 sequences are ENHRY and SYGVKD. As DNA, the CDR3 is TGTGCCATCAGGGAACTAGACTCCTACAATGAGCAGTACTTC. It encodes CAIRELDSYNEQYF.

The CDR3 nucleotides read TGCAGCGTTGTACAGGGACAGGGGTCCTACAATGAGCAGTTCTTC. As protein: CSVVQGQGSYNEQFF. This chain connects TRBV29-1 to TRBJ2-1; 10 nucleotides match TRBD1. The CDR3 is made up of 15 amino acids. CDR1 and CDR2 from the germline V gene are SQVTM and ANQGSEA. V was clipped by 4 bases and J by 1 base; unmatched bases: 4.

CDR3: CASSAPGHFYEQYF. CDR3 nucleotide sequence: TGTGCCAGCAGTGCCCCGGGACACTTCTACGAGCAGTACTTC. The chain links TRBV28 to TRBJ2-5; perhaps TRBD1 as D (6 bases). Judging by the DNA end, TRBJ2-7 fits better; the J call may be wrong. The CDR3 totals 14 residues. CDR1 and CDR2 from the germline V gene are MDHEN and SYDVKM.

This sequence joins TRBV29-1 and TRBJ1-1; D gene unclear. This CDR3 comprises 13 residues. Trimming pared 6 bases from V and 8 bases from J, leaving 19 bases between. Germline V CDR1 and CDR2: SQVTM, ANQGSEA. The CDR3 coding sequence is TGCAGCGTCGGGGAGATAGATGTCGACGAAGCTTTCTTT. Protein sequence: CSVGEIDVDEAFF.

This chain links TRBV20-1 with TRBJ2-7; tentative D call: TRBD2 (7 bases). CDR1 and CDR2 from the germline V gene are DFQATT and SNEGSKA (reference sequence). CDR3 length: 15 amino acids. Trimming stripped 2 bases from V and 2 bases from J, with 16 bases between. The CDR3 region has the DNA TGCAGTGCTAGAACTCTTGAGGGGGGGGCCTACGAGCAGTACTTC. Residues: CSARTLEGGAYEQYF.

The gene calls are TRBV4-1 and TRBJ1-3; 9 positions match TRBD1. The CDR3 is 15 residues long. Germline V gene lookup returns CDR1 MGHRA and CDR2 YSYEKL. V was clipped by 2 bases and J by 9 bases; unmatched bases: 8. The CDR3 protein is CASSQPGQGFITIYF. DNA for the CDR3: TGCGCCAGCAGCCAACCGGGACAGGGTTTTATCACCATATATTTT.

The gene calls are TRBV4-1 and TRBJ1-1; D not certain. The V end was cut by 0 bases, the J end by 5 bases, with 10 bases between. Germline lookup yields CDR1 MGHRA and CDR2 YSYEKL. The CDR3 sequence is 14 residues long. CDR3 residues: CASSQDTVSTEAFF. The DNA of the CDR3 is TGCGCCAGCAGCCAAGATACAGTTTCTACTGAAGCTTTCTTT.

The rearrangement uses TRBV4-2 and TRBJ1-6, with a weak D call TRBD1 (6 bases). Germline V gene data show CDR1 as LGHNA and CDR2 as YNFKEQ. The CDR3 covers 15 residues. The V and J ends lost 4 bases and 5 bases respectively, with 12 bases between them. CDR3 nucleotide sequence: TGTGCCAGCAGCCCCCACAGGGTAGATAATTCACCCCTCCACTTT. The encoded protein is CASSPHRVDNSPLHF.

This chain uses TRBV5-1 with TRBJ2-7; D may correspond to TRBD1 or TRBD2 (6 bases each). The length of the CDR3 is 15 residues. V dropped 0 bases and J dropped 7 bases, with 17 bases sitting between them. Germline values: CDR1 SGHRS, CDR2 YFSETQ. CDR3 loop: CASSLGLARDNEQYF. The DNA of the CDR3 is TGCGCCAGCAGCTTGGGATTAGCGCGGGACAATGAGCAGTACTTC. The full variable domain, rest sourced from reference TRBV5-1 and TRBJ2-7, is KAGVTQTPRYLIKTRGQQVTLSCSPISGHRSVSWYQQTPGQGLQFLFEYFSETQRNKGNFPGRFSGRQFSNSRSEMNVSTLELGDSALYLCASSLGLARDNEQYFGPGTRLTVT.

V and J are TRBV20-1 and TRBJ1-1; possibly TRBD1 for D (5 bases). From germline, CDR1 is DFQATT and CDR2 SNEGSKA (reference sequence). The V end lost 3 bases, the J end lost 7 bases, and 33 bases lay between the germline ends. The CDR3 is 19 amino acids. CDR3 DNA sequence: TGCAGTGCTAGGAGCCGGCGGCCGGCAGGGCAAAGCCAAAACCTTGAAGCTTTCTTT. Residues: CSARSRRPAGQSQNLEAFF.

As for this clonotype: It may be a read error: a sequence one base away is much more abundant. The V and J genes are TRBV29-1 and TRBJ2-7; D remains ambiguous. The CDR3 spans 13 residues. V was shortened by 5 bases and J by 7 bases, with 18 bases between the two germline ends. Germline V CDR1 and CDR2: SQVTM, ANQGSEA. CDR3 loop: CSVWTAGYNEQYF. The CDR3 DNA reads TGCAGCGTTTGGACGGCAGGCTACAATGAGCAGTACTTC.

This clonotype was counted at least ten times. V is TRBV20-1 and J is TRBJ2-1; TRBD2 aligns across 8 bases. Looked up from germline, CDR1 is DFQATT and CDR2 is SNEGSKA (reference sequence). The V gene end was trimmed by 5 bases and the J gene end by 7 bases; junction bases not matched to a gene: 10. The CDR3 contains 14 residues. CDR3 region: CSAPTGLDTNEQFF. The CDR3 DNA sequence: TGCAGTGCTCCCACGGGACTAGATACAAATGAGCAGTTCTTC.

The chain recombines TRBV19 with TRBJ2-7, with TRBD2 matching over 8 bases. Germline lookup yields CDR1 LNHDA and CDR2 SQIVND (reference sequence). After removal of 3 bases from V and 2 bases from J, the junction contained 3 bases not matched to a gene. The CDR3 totals 14 residues. The CDR3 nucleotides read TGTGCCAGTAGTATCCGGGAGGGTGCCTACGAGCAGTACTTC. Its protein product is CASSIREGAYEQYF.

This chain links TRBV10-1 with TRBJ2-3; 8 nucleotides align to TRBD1. The germline V gene has CDR1 WNHNN and CDR2 SYGVQD (reference sequence). This CDR3 is built from 17 residues. The V segment lost 0 bases and the J segment 0 bases; nucleotides outside the gene matches: 5. DNA of the CDR3: TGCGCCAGCAGTGAGTCAACACGGACAGGGAGCACAGATACGCAGTATTTT. Protein: CASSESTRTGSTDTQYF.

This clonotype was seen a handful of times. V usage is TRBV10-2 and J usage is TRBJ2-7; D is ambiguous. V was cut by 7 bases and J by 4 bases, with 11 bases left in between. The CDR3 has 12 amino acids. CDR1 and CDR2 (germline): WSHSY, SAAADI. The CDR3 DNA sequence: TGCGCCAGCAAGCCCCCAACTTACGAGCAGTACTTC. Translation gives CASKPPTYEQYF.

This chain connects TRBV7-2 to TRBJ1-4; 12 nucleotides align to TRBD1. The junction had 15 bases not matched to a gene; V was cut back by 5 bases and J by 8 bases. Looked up from germline, CDR1 is SGHTA and CDR2 is FQGNSA. The CDR3 totals 18 residues. The CDR3 loop reads CASSPNLASGTGGEKLFF. The CDR3 coding sequence is TGTGCCAGCAGCCCTAACCTCGCGTCCGGGACAGGGGGCGAAAAACTGTTTTTT.

The J gene is TRBJ2-4, the V gene TRBV12-3 or TRBV12-4; D is ambiguous. The J call may be mistaken, given a closer DNA end match to TRBJ2-7. The CDR3 has 13 residues. DNA for the CDR3: TGTGCCAGCAGTCCGGGCCCCCCCGACGAGCAGTACTTC. This codes for CASSPGPPDEQYF.

The chain has TRBV20-1 and TRBJ2-5; 12 bases are shared with TRBD2. V shed 6 bases, J shed 5 bases, and the junction held 7 bases outside the gene matches. The CDR3 runs 14 residues. Germline V lookup: CDR1 DFQATT, CDR2 SNEGSKA (reference sequence). In DNA, the CDR3 is TGCAGTGCAAAGACTAGCGGGAGTCGGGAGACCCAGTACTTC. Its protein product is CSAKTSGSRETQYF.

The CDR3 spells CASSTYTVEQYF. In nucleotides, the CDR3 is TGTGCCAGCAGCACCTACACGGTCGAGCAGTACTTC. The chain uses TRBV7-2 and TRBJ2-7; D is ambiguous. The CDR3 is 12 amino acids. The V end lost 5 bases, the J end lost 6 bases, and 11 bases lay between the germline ends. The germline V gene has CDR1 SGHTA and CDR2 FQGNSA.

The chain links TRBV12-5 to TRBJ2-7; 7 bases align to TRBD2. V lost 6 bases to trimming and J lost 5 bases; unmatched junction nucleotides: 10. The CDR3 has 14 amino acids. CDR1 and CDR2 from the germline V gene are LGHNT and FRNRAP. CDR3 sequence: CASGETSKSHEQYF. As DNA, the CDR3 is TGTGCTAGTGGGGAGACTAGCAAGTCCCACGAGCAGTACTTC.